A single sample gave rise to the 15 T cell receptor beta chains below, sequenced in a study of human T cells and chemical hapten exposure. Time point specified: pre-sensitization, week 0. The sample's treatment: therapeutic diphenylcyclopropenone sensitization with weekly scalp DPC. Via MiXCR, TCRdb re-called the RACE reads, giving one row per CDR3 protein. The repertoire holds 250,000 to 300,000 distinct CDR3 sequences, with roughly 7.7% as singletons. The source material was whole blood, sampled in connection with sensitization to the hapten diphenylcyclopropenone (DPC). Source of these receptors: a man between 18 and 29 years old with alopecia areata. Some clones in this sample may be carry-over from other donors' samples.

This clonotype was counted many times. V is TRBV2 and J is TRBJ1-4; TRBD1 matches at 7 bases. The CDR3 loop spans 12 amino acids. Germline V lookup: CDR1 SNHLY, CDR2 FYNNEI. V gave up 11 bases and J gave up 6 bases; unmatched junction bases: 6. The CDR3 is CAGGQEDEKLFF. The DNA of the CDR3 is TGTGCCGGAGGACAGGAGGATGAAAAACTGTTTTTT.

This clonotype showed up just a few times. The chain links TRBV18 to TRBJ1-1; perhaps TRBD1 as D (5 bases). Germline CDR1 KGHSH, CDR2 LQKENI. CDR3 length equals 17 residues. V was cut by 3 bases and J by 0 bases, with 17 bases left in between. This CDR3 is CASSPGRRGGMNTEAFF. CDR3 nucleotides: TGTGCCAGCTCACCGGGCAGAAGGGGTGGGATGAACACTGAAGCTTTCTTT.

The table lists this clonotype with many counts. The chain is built from TRBV9 and TRBJ2-6; D is perhaps TRBD1 (5 bases). This CDR3 has 18 amino acids. V lost 0 bases and J 0 bases, leaving 13 bases between the germline ends. In germline, CDR1 is SGDLS, CDR2 YYNGEE. CDR3 DNA: TGTGCCAGCAGCGTAGACGCAGGGCTCTCCTCTGGGGCCAACGTCCTGACTTTC. Translating gives CASSVDAGLSSGANVLTF.

The CDR3 nucleotides are TGTGCCAGCAGTTATCCGGCCGCCGGGGAGCTGTTTTTT. It is translated as CASSYPAAGELFF. This chain uses TRBV6-2 or TRBV6-3 with TRBJ2-2; D call uncertain. This CDR3 region has 13 residues. Per the germline V gene, CDR1 is MNHEY and CDR2 is SVGEGT. The V gene lost 3 bases and the J gene lost 6 bases, with 8 bases spanning the gap.

V and J are TRBV23-1 and TRBJ1-5; D ambiguous. TRBV23-1 is flagged as an ORF with uncertain function. V gave up 8 bases and J gave up 2 bases, with 13 bases separating them. The CDR3 loop spans 14 amino acids. The CDR3 region is CASRDHEGNQPQHF. CDR3 nucleotide sequence: TGCGCCAGCCGAGACCACGAGGGCAATCAGCCCCAGCATTTT.

This clonotype was picked up a small number of times. V gene TRBV5-6 combines with J gene TRBJ1-1; D is ambiguous. V shed 1 base and J shed 4 bases, with 14 bases lying between them. Germline-derived CDR1 and CDR2 are SGHDT and YYEEEE. This CDR3 is 15 amino acids long. The CDR3 here is CASSLWPAISTEAFF. CDR3 DNA: TGTGCCAGCAGCTTGTGGCCAGCCATCAGCACTGAAGCTTTCTTT.

The table lists this clonotype with a few counts. The chain has TRBV7-9 and TRBJ2-2; D not certain. From germline, CDR1 is SEHNR and CDR2 FQNEAQ (reference sequence). The CDR3 runs to 11 residues. V lost 5 bases, J lost 5 bases, and 3 bases lay in between. The CDR3, as DNA: TGTGCCAGCAGCCCGACCGGGGAGCTGTTTTTT. Its translation is CASSPTGELFF.

This clonotype showed up just a few times. This sequence joins TRBV19 and TRBJ2-2; D is possibly TRBD1 (5 bases). The V gene's germline CDR1 is LNHDA and CDR2 SQIVND (reference sequence). This CDR3 is built from 14 residues. V was pared by 4 bases and J by 7 bases, with 13 bases between. The CDR3 bases are TGTGCCAGTAGTACTCTAGGGGAAGTCGGGGAGCTGTTTTTT. It specifies CASSTLGEVGELFF.

A few counts support this clonotype. This chain links TRBV28 with TRBJ2-6, with D possibly called TRBD1 or TRBD2 (6 bases each). V shed 5 bases and J shed 2 bases, with 10 bases lying between them. The CDR3 contains 15 residues. Germline V gene sequence: CDR1 MDHEN, CDR2 SYDVKM. The CDR3 sequence is CASSPGAAGANVLTF. DNA of the CDR3: TGTGCCAGCAGTCCGGGGGCTGCTGGGGCCAACGTCCTGACTTTC.

V gene TRBV6-5 combines with J gene TRBJ1-4; D not certain. V was cut by 1 base and J by 5 bases, with 5 bases left in between. This CDR3 contains 13 residues. Germline loops: CDR1 MNHEY, CDR2 SVGAGI. The CDR3 here is CASSYFANEKLFF. As DNA, the CDR3 is TGTGCCAGCAGTTACTTTGCGAATGAAAAACTGTTTTTT.

This clonotype turned up a few times. The chain has TRBV9 and TRBJ2-1; D perhaps matches TRBD1 (6 bases). Germline V CDR1 and CDR2: SGDLS, YYNGEE. CDR3 length: 14 residues. The V end lost 5 bases, the J end lost 3 bases, and 12 bases lay between the germline ends. CDR3 loop: CASRKGTSYNEQFF. CDR3 nucleotide sequence: TGTGCCAGCAGGAAGGGGACAAGCTACAATGAGCAGTTCTTC.

A few counts support this clonotype. This chain uses TRBV6-6 with TRBJ2-3; 7 bases align to TRBD2. CDR1 is MNHNY and CDR2 is SVGAGI in the germline V gene (reference sequence). V shed 2 bases, J shed 6 bases, and the junction held 14 bases outside the gene matches. The CDR3 is made up of 17 amino acids. Written as DNA, the CDR3 is TGTGCCAGCAGTTACGCATCCCGTGGGAGGGGCAGCGATACGCAGTATTTT. Translation gives CASSYASRGRGSDTQYF.

The CDR3 loop is CASSPTRTETNEQFF. The CDR3 DNA is TGTGCCAGCTCACCAACCCGGACAGAAACGAATGAGCAGTTCTTC. The rearrangement uses TRBV18 and TRBJ2-1; the D gene is possibly TRBD1 (6 bases). Germline V gene sequence: CDR1 KGHSH, CDR2 LQKENI. V lost 2 bases and J lost 7, with 15 bases in between. This CDR3 spans 15 amino acids. Variable domain in full (rest from reference TRBV18 and TRBJ2-1): NAGVMQNPRHLVRRRGQEARLRCSPMKGHSHVYWYRQLPEEGLKFMVYLQKENIIDESGMPKERFSAEFPKEGPSILRIQQVVRGDSAAYFCASSPTRTETNEQFFGPGTRLTVL.

This chain joins TRBV12-3 or TRBV12-4 and TRBJ1-5; D remains ambiguous. The CDR3 is 13 amino acids. Trimming pared 0 bases from V and 5 bases from J, leaving 5 bases between. The CDR3 DNA follows: TGTGCCAGCAGTTTAGCGGAAGATCAGCCCCAGCATTTT. Amino acid sequence: CASSLAEDQPQHF.

The chain is built from TRBV7-2 and TRBJ2-3, with 13 positions matching TRBD2. The length of the CDR3 is 17 residues. After removal of 5 bases from V and 4 bases from J, the junction contained 9 bases not matched to a gene. Germline V gives CDR1 SGHTA, CDR2 FQGNSA. The CDR3 DNA reads TGTGCCAGCAGCGCACGACTAGCGGGGGGACAGGCAGATACGCAGTATTTT. Translating it yields CASSARLAGGQADTQYF.